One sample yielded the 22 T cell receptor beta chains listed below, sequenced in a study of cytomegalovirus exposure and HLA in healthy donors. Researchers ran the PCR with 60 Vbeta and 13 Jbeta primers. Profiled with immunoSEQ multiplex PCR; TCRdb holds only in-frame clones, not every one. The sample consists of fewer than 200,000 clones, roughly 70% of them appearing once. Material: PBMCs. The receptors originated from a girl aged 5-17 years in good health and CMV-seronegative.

CDR3 loop: CASSAGTDNQPQHF. CDR3 DNA: TGCGCCAGCAGCGCCGGGACAGACAATCAGCCCCAGCATTTT. This chain links TRBV5-1 with TRBJ1-5; 7 bases match TRBD1. This CDR3 region has 14 residues. CDR1 is SGHRS, CDR2 YFSETQ, per germline. J was trimmed by 3 bases and V by 4 bases; bases with no gene match: 4.

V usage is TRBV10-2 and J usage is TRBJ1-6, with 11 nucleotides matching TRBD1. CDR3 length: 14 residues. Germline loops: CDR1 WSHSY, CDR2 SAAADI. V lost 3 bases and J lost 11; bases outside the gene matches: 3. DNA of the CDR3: TGCGCCAGCAGTGAAGGGACAGGGGGACCACCCCTCCACTTT. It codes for CASSEGTGGPPLHF.

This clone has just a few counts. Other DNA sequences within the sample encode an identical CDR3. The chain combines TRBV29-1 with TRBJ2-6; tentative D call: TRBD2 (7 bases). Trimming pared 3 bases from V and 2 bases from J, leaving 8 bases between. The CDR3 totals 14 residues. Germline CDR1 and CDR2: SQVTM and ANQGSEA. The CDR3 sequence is CSVEGGPGANVLTF. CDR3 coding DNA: TGCAGCGTTGAGGGGGGGCCTGGGGCCAACGTCCTGACTTTC.

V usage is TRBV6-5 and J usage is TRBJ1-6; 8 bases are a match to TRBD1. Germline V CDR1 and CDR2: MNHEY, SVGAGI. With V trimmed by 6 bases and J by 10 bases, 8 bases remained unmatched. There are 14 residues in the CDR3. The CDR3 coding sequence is TGTGCCAGCAGCACCGGGACAGGTGACTCACCCCTCCACTTT. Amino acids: CASSTGTGDSPLHF.

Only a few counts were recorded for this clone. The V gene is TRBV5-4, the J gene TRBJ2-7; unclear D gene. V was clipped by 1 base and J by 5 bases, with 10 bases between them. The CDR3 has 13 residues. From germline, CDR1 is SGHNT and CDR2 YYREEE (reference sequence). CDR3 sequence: CASSLRSYHEQYF. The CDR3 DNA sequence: TGTGCCAGCAGCTTGAGAAGCTACCACGAGCAGTACTTC.

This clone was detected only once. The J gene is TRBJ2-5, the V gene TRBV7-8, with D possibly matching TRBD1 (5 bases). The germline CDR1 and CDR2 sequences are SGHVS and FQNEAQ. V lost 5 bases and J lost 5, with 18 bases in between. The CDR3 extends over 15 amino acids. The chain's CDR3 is CASSAILTGGETQYF. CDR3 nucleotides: TGTGCCAGCAGCGCAATACTCACAGGTGGGGAGACCCAGTACTTC.

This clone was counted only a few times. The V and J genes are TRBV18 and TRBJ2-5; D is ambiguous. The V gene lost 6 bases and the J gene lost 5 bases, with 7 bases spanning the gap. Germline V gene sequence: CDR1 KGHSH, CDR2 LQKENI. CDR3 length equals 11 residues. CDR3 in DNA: TGTGCCAGCTCTCCCCGGGAGACCCAGTACTTC. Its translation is CASSPRETQYF.

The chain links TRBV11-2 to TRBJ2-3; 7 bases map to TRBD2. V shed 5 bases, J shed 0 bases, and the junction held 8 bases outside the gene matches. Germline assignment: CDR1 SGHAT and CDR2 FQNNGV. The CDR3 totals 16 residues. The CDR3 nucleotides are TGTGCCAGCAGCCTCGTGGGAGGGTTTAGCACAGATACGCAGTATTTT. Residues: CASSLVGGFSTDTQYF. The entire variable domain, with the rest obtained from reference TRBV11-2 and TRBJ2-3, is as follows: EAGVAQSPRYKIIEKRQSVAFWCNPISGHATLYWYQQILGQGPKLLIQFQNNGVVDDSQLPKDRFSAERLKGVDSTLKIQPAKLEDSAVYLCASSLVGGFSTDTQYFGPGTRLTVL.

The CDR3 reads CASSPVGSGGEDSYEQYF. CDR3 sequence (DNA): TGTGCCAGCAGCCCGGTGGGTAGCGGGGGCGAAGACTCCTACGAGCAGTACTTC. The rearrangement joins TRBV5-8 to TRBJ2-7; TRBD2 agrees at 9 bases. J was trimmed by 0 bases and V by 4 bases; bases with no gene match: 14. CDR1 and CDR2 (germline): SGHTS, YDEGEE. The length of the CDR3 is 18 residues.

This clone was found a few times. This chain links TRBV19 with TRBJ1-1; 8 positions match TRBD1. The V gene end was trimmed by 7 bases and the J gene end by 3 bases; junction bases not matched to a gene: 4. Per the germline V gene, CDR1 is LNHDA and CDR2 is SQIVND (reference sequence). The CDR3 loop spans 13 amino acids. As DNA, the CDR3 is TGTGCCAGTAAGGTGGACAGGGACACTGAAGCTTTCTTT. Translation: CASKVDRDTEAFF.

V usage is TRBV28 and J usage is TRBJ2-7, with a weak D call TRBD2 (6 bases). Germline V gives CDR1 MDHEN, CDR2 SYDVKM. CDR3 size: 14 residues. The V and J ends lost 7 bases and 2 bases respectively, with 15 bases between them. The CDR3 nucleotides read TGTGCCAGCACCCCACCCCCGGGAGCCTACGAGCAGTACTTC. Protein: CASTPPPGAYEQYF.

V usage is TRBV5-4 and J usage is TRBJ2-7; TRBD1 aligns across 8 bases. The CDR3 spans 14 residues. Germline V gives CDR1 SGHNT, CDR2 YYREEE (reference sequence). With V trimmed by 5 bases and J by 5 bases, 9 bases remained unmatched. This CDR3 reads CASSPPDRGNEQYF. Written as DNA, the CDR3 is TGTGCCAGCAGTCCTCCCGACAGGGGCAACGAGCAGTACTTC.

The CDR3 here is CASRDRLAGARRDTQYF. For the CDR3, the DNA is TGTGCCAGCAGGGACCGACTAGCGGGGGCACGACGGGATACGCAGTATTTT. This chain links TRBV2 with TRBJ2-3, with 12 bases matching TRBD2. Trimming removed 6 bases from V and 6 bases from J; junction bases left unmatched: 13. This CDR3 has 17 residues. Germline V gene data show CDR1 as SNHLY and CDR2 as FYNNEI.

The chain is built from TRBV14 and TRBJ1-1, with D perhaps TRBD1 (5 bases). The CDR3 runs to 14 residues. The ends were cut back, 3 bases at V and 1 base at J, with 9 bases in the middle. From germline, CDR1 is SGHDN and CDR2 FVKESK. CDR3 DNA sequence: TGTGCCAGCAGCCAGCTAGGACAGAACACTGAAGCTTTCTTT. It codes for CASSQLGQNTEAFF. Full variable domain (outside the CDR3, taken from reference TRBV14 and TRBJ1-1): EAGVTQFPSHSVIEKGQTVTLRCDPISGHDNLYWYRRVMGKEIKFLLHFVKESKQDESGMPNNRFLAERTGGTYSTLKVQPAELEDSGVYFCASSQLGQNTEAFFGQGTRLTVV.

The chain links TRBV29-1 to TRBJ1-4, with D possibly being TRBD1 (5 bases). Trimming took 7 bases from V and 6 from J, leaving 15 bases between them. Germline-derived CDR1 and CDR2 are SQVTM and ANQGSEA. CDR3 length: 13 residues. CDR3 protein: CSGGTGVYEKLFF. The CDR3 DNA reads TGCAGCGGGGGAACGGGGGTATATGAAAAACTGTTTTTT.

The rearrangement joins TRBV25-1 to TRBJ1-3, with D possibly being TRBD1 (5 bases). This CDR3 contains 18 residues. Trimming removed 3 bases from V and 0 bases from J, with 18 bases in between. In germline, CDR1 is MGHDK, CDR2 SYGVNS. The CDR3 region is CASSDPRTTSVSGNTIYF. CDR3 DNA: TGTGCCAGCAGTGATCCCCGGACAACCTCGGTCTCTGGAAACACCATATATTTT.

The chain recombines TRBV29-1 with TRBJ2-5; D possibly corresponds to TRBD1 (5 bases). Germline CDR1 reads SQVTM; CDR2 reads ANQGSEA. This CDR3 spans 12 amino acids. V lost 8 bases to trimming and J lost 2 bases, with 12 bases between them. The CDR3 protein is CSCFRVQETQYF. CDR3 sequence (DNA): TGCAGCTGTTTCAGGGTACAAGAGACCCAGTACTTC.

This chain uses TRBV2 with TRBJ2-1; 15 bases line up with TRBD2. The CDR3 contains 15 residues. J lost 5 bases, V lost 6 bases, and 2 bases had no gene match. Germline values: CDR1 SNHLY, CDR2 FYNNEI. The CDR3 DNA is TGTGCCAGCAGCGGACTAGCGGGGGGGGACAATGAGCAGTTCTTC. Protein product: CASSGLAGGDNEQFF.

The CDR3 is CASSPLRDRERDTQYF. The CDR3 coding sequence is TGTGCCAGCAGCCCCTTGCGGGACAGGGAGAGGGATACGCAGTATTTT. J is TRBJ2-3 and V is TRBV21-1; TRBD1, as called in the table, went unchecked against the DNA. TRBV21-1 is noted as a pseudogene. The CDR3 has 16 residues.

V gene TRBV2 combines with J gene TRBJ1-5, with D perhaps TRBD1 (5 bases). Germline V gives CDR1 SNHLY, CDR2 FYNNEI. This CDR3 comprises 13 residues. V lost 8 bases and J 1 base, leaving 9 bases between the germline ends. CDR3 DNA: TGTGCCAGCGGGGGGGGAAGCAATCAGCCCCAGCATTTT. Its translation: CASGGGSNQPQHF. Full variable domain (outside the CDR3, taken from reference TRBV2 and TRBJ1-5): EPEVTQTPSHQVTQMGQEVILRCVPISNHLYFYWYRQILGQKVEFLVSFYNNEISEKSEIFDDQFSVERPDGSNFTLKIRSTKLEDSAMYFCASGGGSNQPQHFGDGTRLSIL.

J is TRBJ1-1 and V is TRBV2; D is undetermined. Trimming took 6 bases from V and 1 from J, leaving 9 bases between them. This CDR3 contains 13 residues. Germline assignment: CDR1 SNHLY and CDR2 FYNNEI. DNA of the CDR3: TGTGCCAGCAGGGGAGTCCAGAACACTGAAGCTTTCTTT. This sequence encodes CASRGVQNTEAFF. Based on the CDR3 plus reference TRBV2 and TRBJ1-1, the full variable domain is EPEVTQTPSHQVTQMGQEVILRCVPISNHLYFYWYRQILGQKVEFLVSFYNNEISEKSEIFDDQFSVERPDGSNFTLKIRSTKLEDSAMYFCASRGVQNTEAFFGQGTRLTVV.

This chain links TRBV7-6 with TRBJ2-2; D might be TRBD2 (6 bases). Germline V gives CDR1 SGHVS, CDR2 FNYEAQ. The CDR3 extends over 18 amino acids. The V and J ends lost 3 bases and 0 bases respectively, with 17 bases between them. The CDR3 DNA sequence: TGTGCCAGCAGCTTCAGACCGGGACTCAACTCGAACACCGGGGAGCTGTTTTTT. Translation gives CASSFRPGLNSNTGELFF. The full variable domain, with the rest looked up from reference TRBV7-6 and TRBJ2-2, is GAGVSQSPRYKVTKRGQDVALRCDPISGHVSLYWYRQALGQGPEFLTYFNYEAQQDKSGLPNDRFSAERPEGSISTLTIQRTEQRDSAMYRCASSFRPGLNSNTGELFFGEGSRLTVL.